This paragraph covers one TCR beta chain sequence. The antigen is undetermined. The sample originates from a study of blood T cells in healthy people across ages. Together with a sample-barcoded 5' primer, a J-beta primer mix was included in a second PCR lasting about 6 to 11 cycles. TCRdb reprocessed the 5' RACE reads via MiXCR and lists one record per CDR3 protein. The table lists over 700,000 distinct CDR3 sequences, 53% of them singletons. Findings and caveats of the study: The donors' CMV status was not determined, possibly confounding changes in expanded clonotypes. From one million sequenced T cells, diversity estimates were lower bounds.

With 4 bases clipped from V and 0 bases from J, the junction kept 17 bases outside the gene matches. Germline-derived CDR1 and CDR2 are SGHRS and YFSETQ. This CDR3 has 19 amino acids. This TCR was sampled from an elderly man in good health. The sequenced sample consisted of blood. The chain couples TRBV5-1 to TRBJ2-5; 8 bases match TRBD2. CDR3 in DNA: TGCGCCAGCAGCCCCTGGACTAGCTTTGGGAACGTCGACCAAGAGACCCAGTACTTC. It specifies CASSPWTSFGNVDQETQYF.